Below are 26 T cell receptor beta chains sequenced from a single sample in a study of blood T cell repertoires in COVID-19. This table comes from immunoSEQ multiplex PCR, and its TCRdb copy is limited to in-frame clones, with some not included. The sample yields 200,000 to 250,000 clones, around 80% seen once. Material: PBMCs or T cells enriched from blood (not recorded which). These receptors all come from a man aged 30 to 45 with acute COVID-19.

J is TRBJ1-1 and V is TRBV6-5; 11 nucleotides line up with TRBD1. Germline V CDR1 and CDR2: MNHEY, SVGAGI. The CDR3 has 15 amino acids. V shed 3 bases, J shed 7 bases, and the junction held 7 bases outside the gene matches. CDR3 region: CASSYRDRGAYEAFF. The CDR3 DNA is TGTGCCAGCAGTTATCGGGACAGGGGGGCCTATGAAGCTTTCTTT.

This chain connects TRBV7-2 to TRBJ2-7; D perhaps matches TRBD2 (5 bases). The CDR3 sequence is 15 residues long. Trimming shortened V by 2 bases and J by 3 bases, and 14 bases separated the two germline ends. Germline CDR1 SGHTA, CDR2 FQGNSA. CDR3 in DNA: TGTGCCAGCAGCTTAAGCGTTGTCGGGATCTACGAGCAGTACTTC. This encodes CASSLSVVGIYEQYF.

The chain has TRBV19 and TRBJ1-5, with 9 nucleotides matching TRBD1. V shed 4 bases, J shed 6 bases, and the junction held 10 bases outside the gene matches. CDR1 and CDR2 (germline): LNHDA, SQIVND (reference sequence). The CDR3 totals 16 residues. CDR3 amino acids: CASSNREQGASQPQHF. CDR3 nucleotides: TGTGCCAGTAGTAATCGGGAACAGGGGGCTTCTCAGCCCCAGCATTTT.

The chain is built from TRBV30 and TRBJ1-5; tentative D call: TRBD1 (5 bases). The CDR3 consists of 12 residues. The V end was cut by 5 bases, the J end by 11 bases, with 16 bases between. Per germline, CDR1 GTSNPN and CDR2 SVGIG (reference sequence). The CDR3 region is CAWALQAGAQHF. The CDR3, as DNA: TGTGCCTGGGCCCTCCAAGCGGGGGCCCAGCATTTT.

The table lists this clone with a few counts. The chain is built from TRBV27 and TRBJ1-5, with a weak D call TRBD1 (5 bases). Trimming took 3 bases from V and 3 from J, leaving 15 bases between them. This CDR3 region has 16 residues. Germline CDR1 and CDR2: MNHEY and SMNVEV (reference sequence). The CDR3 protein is CASSFASTGTNQPQHF. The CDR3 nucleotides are TGTGCCAGCAGTTTCGCAAGCACAGGTACCAATCAGCCCCAGCATTTT.

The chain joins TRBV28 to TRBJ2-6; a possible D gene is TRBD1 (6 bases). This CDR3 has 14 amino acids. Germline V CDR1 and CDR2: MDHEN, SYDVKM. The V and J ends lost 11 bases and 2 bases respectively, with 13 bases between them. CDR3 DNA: TGTGCCGCCCTAAACAGGGCTGGGGCCAACGTCCTGACTTTC. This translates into CAALNRAGANVLTF.

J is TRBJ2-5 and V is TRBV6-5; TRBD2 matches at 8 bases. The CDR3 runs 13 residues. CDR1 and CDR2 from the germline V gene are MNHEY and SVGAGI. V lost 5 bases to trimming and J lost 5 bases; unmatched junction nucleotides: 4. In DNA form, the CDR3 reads TGTGCCAGCAGTATAGCGGGGTGGGAGACCCAGTACTTC. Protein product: CASSIAGWETQYF.

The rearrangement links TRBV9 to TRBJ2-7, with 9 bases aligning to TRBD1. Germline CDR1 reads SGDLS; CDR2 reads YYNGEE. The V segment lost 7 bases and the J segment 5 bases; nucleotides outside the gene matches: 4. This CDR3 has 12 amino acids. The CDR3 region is CASGTGSDEQYF. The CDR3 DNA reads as TGTGCCAGCGGGACAGGGTCAGACGAGCAGTACTTC.

The CDR3 DNA reads as TGTGCCAGCAGCCTATGGCAGGGGTCGAACACCGGGGAGCTGTTTTTT. This gives the protein CASSLWQGSNTGELFF. The chain has TRBV14 and TRBJ2-2; TRBD1 might be the D (6 bases). The length of the CDR3 is 16 residues. Germline lookup yields CDR1 SGHDN and CDR2 FVKESK. Trimming left V 4 bases short and J 0 bases short, with 12 bases between.

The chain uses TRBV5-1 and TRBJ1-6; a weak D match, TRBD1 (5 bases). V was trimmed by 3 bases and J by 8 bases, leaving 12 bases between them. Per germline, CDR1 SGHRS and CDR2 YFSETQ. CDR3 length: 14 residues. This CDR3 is CASSYGGWDSPLHF. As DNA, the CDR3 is TGCGCCAGCAGCTACGGGGGTTGGGATTCACCCCTCCACTTT.

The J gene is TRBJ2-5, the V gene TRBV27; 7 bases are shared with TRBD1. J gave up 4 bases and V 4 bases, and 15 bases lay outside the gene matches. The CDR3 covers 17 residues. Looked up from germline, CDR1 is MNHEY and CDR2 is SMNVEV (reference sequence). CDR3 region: CASSSPTGCCTSETQYF. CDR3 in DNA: TGTGCCAGCAGTTCCCCGACAGGGTGTTGTACGTCAGAGACCCAGTACTTC.

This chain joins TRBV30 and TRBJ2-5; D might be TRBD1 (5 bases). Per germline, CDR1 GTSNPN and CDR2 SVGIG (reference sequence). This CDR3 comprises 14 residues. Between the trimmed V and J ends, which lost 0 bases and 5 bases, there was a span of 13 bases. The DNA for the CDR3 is TGTGCCTGGAGTGTCCGGTCAGGGATGGAGACCCAGTACTTC. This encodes CAWSVRSGMETQYF.

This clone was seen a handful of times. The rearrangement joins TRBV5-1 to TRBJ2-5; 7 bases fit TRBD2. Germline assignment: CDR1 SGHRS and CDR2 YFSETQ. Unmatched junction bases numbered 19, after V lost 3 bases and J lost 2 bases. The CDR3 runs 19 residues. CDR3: CASSYYTRDGSGLQETQYF. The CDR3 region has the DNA TGCGCCAGCAGCTACTACACCCGGGATGGTAGCGGGCTTCAAGAGACCCAGTACTTC.

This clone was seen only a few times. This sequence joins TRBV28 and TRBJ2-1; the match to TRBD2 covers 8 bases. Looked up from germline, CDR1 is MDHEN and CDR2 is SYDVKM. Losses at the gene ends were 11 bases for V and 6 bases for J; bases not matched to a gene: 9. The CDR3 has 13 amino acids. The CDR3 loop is CALTGAGGNEQFF. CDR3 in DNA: TGTGCCCTCACTGGGGCGGGGGGCAATGAGCAGTTCTTC.

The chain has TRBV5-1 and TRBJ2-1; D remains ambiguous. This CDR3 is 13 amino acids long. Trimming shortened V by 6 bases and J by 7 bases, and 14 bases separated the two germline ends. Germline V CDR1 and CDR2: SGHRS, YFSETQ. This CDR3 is CASKAQQRNEQFF. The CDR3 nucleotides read TGCGCCAGCAAAGCACAGCAAAGGAATGAGCAGTTCTTC.

The CDR3 DNA is TGCGCCAGCAGCCAGGGGGAGGTCAATCAGCCCCAGCATTTT. Its protein is CASSQGEVNQPQHF. The genes are TRBV5-1 and TRBJ1-5; 7 nucleotides align to TRBD1. The trim removed 4 bases at V and 3 bases at J, leaving 4 bases unmatched. This CDR3 comprises 14 residues. The V gene's germline CDR1 is SGHRS and CDR2 YFSETQ.

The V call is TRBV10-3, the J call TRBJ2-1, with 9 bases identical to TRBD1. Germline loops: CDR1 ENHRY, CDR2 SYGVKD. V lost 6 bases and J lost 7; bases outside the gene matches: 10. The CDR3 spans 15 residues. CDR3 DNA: TGTGCCATCAGGGGGGACAGGGAAAAGGGGAATGAGCAGTTCTTC. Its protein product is CAIRGDREKGNEQFF.

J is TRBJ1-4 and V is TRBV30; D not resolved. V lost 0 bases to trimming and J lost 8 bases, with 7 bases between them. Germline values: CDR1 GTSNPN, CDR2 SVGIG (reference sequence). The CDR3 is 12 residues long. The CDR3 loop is CAWSVNGEKLFF. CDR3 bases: TGTGCCTGGAGTGTAAACGGGGAAAAACTGTTTTTT.

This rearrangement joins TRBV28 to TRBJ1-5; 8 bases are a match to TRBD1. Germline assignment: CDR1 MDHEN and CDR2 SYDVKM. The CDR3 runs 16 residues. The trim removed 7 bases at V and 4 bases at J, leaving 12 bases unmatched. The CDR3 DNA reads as TGTGCCAGCACCTCCCACCAGGGGGCGTCAAATCAGCCCCAGCATTTT. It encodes CASTSHQGASNQPQHF.

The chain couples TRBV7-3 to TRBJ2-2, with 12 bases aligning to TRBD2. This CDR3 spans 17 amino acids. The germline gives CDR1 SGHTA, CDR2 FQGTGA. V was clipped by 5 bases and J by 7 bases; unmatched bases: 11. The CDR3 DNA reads TGTGCCAGCAGCCCCTCCCCTAGCGGGGGGGGCATCGGGGAGCTGTTTTTT. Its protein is CASSPSPSGGGIGELFF.

CDR3 nucleotides: TGTGCCAGCTCTCCCGTCGGGAGAGGAGGCTACACCTTC. It yields the protein CASSPVGRGGYTF. The chain is built from TRBV18 and TRBJ1-2; D is ambiguous. V lost 6 bases to trimming and J lost 8 bases, with 16 bases between them. Germline loops: CDR1 KGHSH, CDR2 LQKENI. The CDR3 totals 13 residues.

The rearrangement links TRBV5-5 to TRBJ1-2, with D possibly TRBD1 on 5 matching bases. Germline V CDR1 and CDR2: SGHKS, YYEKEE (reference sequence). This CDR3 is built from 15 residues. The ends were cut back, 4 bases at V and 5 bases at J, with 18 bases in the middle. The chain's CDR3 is CASSPEWGGRYGYTF. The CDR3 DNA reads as TGTGCCAGCAGCCCCGAATGGGGGGGAAGGTATGGCTACACCTTC.

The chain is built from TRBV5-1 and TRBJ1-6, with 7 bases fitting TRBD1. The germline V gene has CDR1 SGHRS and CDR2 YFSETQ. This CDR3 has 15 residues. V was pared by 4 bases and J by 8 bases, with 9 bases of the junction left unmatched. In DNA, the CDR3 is TGCGCCAGCAGCCGTGAGGGGGCGAGGGATTCACCCCTCCACTTT. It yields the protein CASSREGARDSPLHF.

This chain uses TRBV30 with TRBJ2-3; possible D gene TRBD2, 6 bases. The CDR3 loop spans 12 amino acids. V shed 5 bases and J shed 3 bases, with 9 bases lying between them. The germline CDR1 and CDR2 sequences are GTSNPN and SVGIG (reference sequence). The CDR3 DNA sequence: TGTGCCTGGGGCGGGGAGACAGATACGCAGTATTTT. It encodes CAWGGETDTQYF.

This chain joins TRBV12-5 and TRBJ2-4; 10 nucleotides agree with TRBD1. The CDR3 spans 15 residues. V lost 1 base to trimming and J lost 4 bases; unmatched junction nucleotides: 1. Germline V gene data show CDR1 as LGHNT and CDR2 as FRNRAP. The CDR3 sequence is CASGLGQGAKNIQYF. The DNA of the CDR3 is TGTGCTAGTGGTTTGGGACAGGGGGCAAAAAACATTCAGTACTTC.

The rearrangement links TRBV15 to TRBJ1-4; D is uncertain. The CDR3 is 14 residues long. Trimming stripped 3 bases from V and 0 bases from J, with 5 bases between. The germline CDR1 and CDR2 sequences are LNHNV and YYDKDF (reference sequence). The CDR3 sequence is CATSRAATNEKLFF. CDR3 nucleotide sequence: TGTGCCACCAGCAGGGCAGCAACTAATGAAAAACTGTTTTTT.